The 31 T cell receptor beta chains below all came from one sample that was sequenced in a study of cytomegalovirus exposure and HLA in healthy donors (dated by TCRdb to 2017 to 2019). Libraries were constructed by the immunoSEQ multiplex PCR assay. For the multiplex PCR, a mixture combining 60 forward primers for TCR Vbeta segments and 13 reverse primers for TCR Jbeta segments was used. TCRdb mirrors the immuneACCESS table, restricted to in-frame sequences. Some clones are absent from its copies; in checked studies, under half trace to an unresolved V gene, and the reason for the others is unknown. The sample contains 85,000 to 120,000 clones, about 74% of them found a single time. The leading ten clones occupy roughly 8.9% of the sample. Sequenced material: PBMCs. These receptors were collected from a male donor in good health and CMV-seropositive.

This clone has only a few counts. The gene calls are TRBV4-3 and TRBJ1-1; a possible D gene is TRBD1 (5 bases). Per the germline V gene, CDR1 is LGHNA and CDR2 is YSLEER. V lost 8 bases to trimming and J lost 1 base, with 14 bases between them. The CDR3 covers 14 residues. The CDR3 is CASGRGTGNTEAFF. The CDR3 DNA follows: TGCGCCAGCGGCCGGGGCACCGGGAACACTGAAGCTTTCTTT.

As regards this clone: Other DNA sequences in this specimen translate into the identical CDR3. The chain combines TRBV6-5 with TRBJ1-5, with D possibly TRBD1 on 5 matching bases. From germline, CDR1 is MNHEY and CDR2 SVGAGI. V was cut by 8 bases and J by 7 bases, with 18 bases left in between. The length of the CDR3 is 14 residues. CDR3 sequence: CASRATRGSQPQHF. CDR3 coding DNA: TGTGCCAGCCGTGCGACAAGGGGTTCCCAGCCCCAGCATTTT.

Here the CDR3 DNA reads TGCAGTGCCGCGACAGGGAGAAGGGCTTTCTTT. The encoded protein is CSAATGRRAFF. The V call is TRBV20-1, the J call TRBJ1-1; 7 bases match TRBD1. CDR1 is DFQATT and CDR2 is SNEGSKA in the germline V gene (reference sequence). CDR3 length: 11 residues. The V and J ends lost 6 bases and 11 bases, in that order; junction bases with no gene match: 9.

The rearrangement joins TRBV4-3 to TRBJ2-2; TRBD1 might be the D (6 bases). Trimming stripped 4 bases from V and 7 bases from J, with 16 bases between. The germline V gene has CDR1 LGHNA and CDR2 YSLEER. CDR3 length: 15 residues. The CDR3 DNA sequence: TGCGCCAGCAGCCTCCGGGCACAGGGCAGCGGGGAGCTGTTTTTT. It yields the protein CASSLRAQGSGELFF.

V gene TRBV28 combines with J gene TRBJ1-2; 7 bases align to TRBD1. The V gene end was trimmed by 7 bases and the J gene end by 5 bases; junction bases not matched to a gene: 7. This CDR3 is 13 amino acids long. The germline V gene encodes CDR1 MDHEN and CDR2 SYDVKM. The CDR3 loop is CASNPSGGYGYTF. Here the CDR3 DNA reads TGTGCCAGCAACCCGTCAGGGGGTTATGGCTACACCTTC.

V gene TRBV10-3 combines with J gene TRBJ2-7, with TRBD1 matching over 8 bases. Germline CDR1 and CDR2: ENHRY and SYGVKD. This CDR3 region has 15 residues. Trimming took 6 bases from V and 5 from J; bases not matched to a gene: 12. The CDR3 DNA reads TGTGCCATCAGAGCGACAGGGGAGTTTCGGAACGAGCAGTACTTC. It codes for CAIRATGEFRNEQYF.

The chain couples TRBV5-1 to TRBJ2-7; a possible D gene is TRBD1 (5 bases). Germline V CDR1 and CDR2: SGHRS, YFSETQ. This CDR3 region has 13 residues. V lost 0 bases to trimming and J lost 7 bases, with 11 bases between them. This chain's CDR3 is CASSLGQGREQYF. The CDR3 DNA follows: TGCGCCAGCAGCTTGGGTCAGGGAAGGGAGCAGTACTTC.

The chain employs TRBV4-3 and TRBJ1-2, with 9 bases identical to TRBD1. V trimming: 2 bases; J trimming: 6 bases; junction bases outside the gene matches: 10. Germline CDR1 reads LGHNA; CDR2 reads YSLEER. The CDR3 loop spans 16 amino acids. The CDR3 is CASSQRGQGWIDGYTF. CDR3 nucleotide sequence: TGCGCCAGCAGCCAACGGGGACAGGGTTGGATTGATGGCTACACCTTC.

This sequence joins TRBV7-9 and TRBJ1-2; 9 nucleotides align to TRBD1. There are 15 residues in the CDR3. The V gene end was trimmed by 5 bases and the J gene end by 4 bases; junction bases not matched to a gene: 8. The germline V gene encodes CDR1 SEHNR and CDR2 FQNEAQ (reference sequence). CDR3 sequence (DNA): TGTGCCAGCAGCCCCGGACAGGGGCGAGGCTATGGCTACACCTTC. It yields the protein CASSPGQGRGYGYTF.

Points on this clone: A junction end diverges from the germline sequence, so it may reflect a read error. This chain links TRBV11-2 with TRBJ2-1; 8 bases are a match to TRBD2. The length of the CDR3 is 15 residues. Germline CDR1 reads SGHAT; CDR2 reads FQNNGV. The CDR3 region is CASSPPLNSGVRGVF. CDR3 sequence (DNA): TGTGCCAGCAGCCCCCCCCTGAATAGCGGGGTTCGGGGGGTCTTC.

This chain joins TRBV7-8 and TRBJ1-2; 9 bases agree with TRBD1. Losses at the gene ends were 5 bases for V and 6 bases for J; bases not matched to a gene: 7. CDR3 size: 14 residues. Germline CDR1 SGHVS, CDR2 FQNEAQ. The CDR3 protein is CASSLSRDRDGYTF. For the CDR3, the DNA is TGTGCCAGCAGCCTCTCCCGGGACAGGGATGGCTACACCTTC.

This clone was picked up one time. Its ends do not fully match the called genes, so a read error is possible. This rearrangement joins TRBV7-9 to TRBJ1-5; 8 positions match TRBD1. In germline, CDR1 is SEHNR, CDR2 FQNEAQ (reference sequence). The CDR3 extends over 16 amino acids. The CDR3 DNA reads TGTTCCAGCAGCCGCGCGTCAGGGGGCGTCAATCAGCCCCAGCATTTT. Its protein is CSSSRASGGVNQPQHF.

J is TRBJ1-1 and V is TRBV7-2, with D tentatively TRBD1 (6 bases). Germline assignment: CDR1 SGHTA and CDR2 FQGNSA. V lost 3 bases and J 5 bases, leaving 16 bases between the germline ends. This CDR3 contains 15 residues. The CDR3 region has the DNA TGTGCCAGCAGCTTCACGCAGGGGCGGGAGACTGAAGCTTTCTTT. Translated: CASSFTQGRETEAFF.

The V and J genes are TRBV18 and TRBJ2-3, with TRBD2 matching 7 bases. Germline V gene sequence: CDR1 KGHSH, CDR2 LQKENI. This CDR3 spans 15 amino acids. The J segment lost 2 bases and the V segment lost 6 bases, leaving 8 bases of the junction unmatched. The CDR3 is CASSPSSGITDTQYF. CDR3 nucleotide sequence: TGTGCCAGCTCCCCTTCTAGCGGAATCACAGATACGCAGTATTTT.

The chain has TRBV2 and TRBJ2-7, with 10 bases lining up with TRBD1. The V segment lost 5 bases and the J segment 9 bases; nucleotides outside the gene matches: 10. The CDR3 has 14 amino acids. Per the germline V gene, CDR1 is SNHLY and CDR2 is FYNNEI. CDR3: CASSQRDRGMRQYF. As DNA, the CDR3 is TGTGCCAGCAGTCAACGGGACAGGGGAATGCGGCAGTACTTC.

DNA of the CDR3: TGTGCCAGTGGGACAAACACTGAAGCTTTCTTT. Amino acid sequence: CASGTNTEAFF. The chain uses TRBV28 and TRBJ1-1, with D perhaps matching TRBD1 (6 bases). The CDR3 has 11 residues. CDR1 and CDR2 (germline): MDHEN, SYDVKM. Trimming took 9 bases from V and 2 from J, leaving 7 bases between them.

This clone showed up just once. The J gene is TRBJ1-6, the V gene TRBV6-5; no reliable D call. There are 16 residues in the CDR3. Germline lookup yields CDR1 MNHEY and CDR2 SVGAGI. V was shortened by 0 bases and J by 9 bases, with 15 bases between the two germline ends. The CDR3 loop is CASSYSTGMQSSPLHF. Here the CDR3 DNA reads TGTGCCAGCAGTTACTCGACCGGGATGCAAAGTTCACCCCTCCACTTT.

V and J are TRBV7-9 and TRBJ1-5; D might be TRBD1 (6 bases). V shed 1 base and J shed 1 base, with 17 bases lying between them. The CDR3 extends over 18 amino acids. The germline CDR1 and CDR2 sequences are SEHNR and FQNEAQ (reference sequence). CDR3 amino acids: CASSLGAGGEGSNQPQHF. Written as DNA, the CDR3 is TGTGCCAGCAGCTTAGGGGCGGGGGGCGAGGGAAGCAATCAGCCCCAGCATTTT.

This clone was observed a few times. The CDR3 bases are TGTGCCAGCAGCCCGACAGGGGGTCGAGAGACCCAGTACTTC. It is translated as CASSPTGGRETQYF. The chain joins TRBV5-6 to TRBJ2-5, with 9 bases identical to TRBD1. J gave up 4 bases and V 4 bases, and 5 bases lay outside the gene matches. Germline-derived CDR1 and CDR2 are SGHDT and YYEEEE. The CDR3 runs to 14 residues. Drawing the rest from reference TRBV5-6 and TRBJ2-5, the complete variable domain is DAGVTQSPTHLIKTRGQQVTLRCSPKSGHDTVSWYQQALGQGPQFIFQYYEEEERQRGNFPDRFSGHQFPNYSSELNVNALLLGDSALYLCASSPTGGRETQYFGPGTRLLVL.

V usage is TRBV4-2 and J usage is TRBJ2-7, with 9 bases fitting TRBD2. Germline trimming cut 1 base from V and 6 bases from J; bases unmatched to any gene: 7. This CDR3 is 15 amino acids long. CDR1 LGHNA and CDR2 YNFKEQ come from the germline V gene. CDR3 region: CASSQAGGRASEQYF. CDR3 coding DNA: TGTGCCAGCAGCCAAGCAGGCGGGAGGGCCAGCGAGCAGTACTTC.

This clone was seen just once. This rearrangement joins TRBV7-9 to TRBJ1-4, with D hard to call. V lost 5 bases and J lost 4, with 23 bases in between. CDR3 length equals 18 residues. Looked up from germline, CDR1 is SEHNR and CDR2 is FQNEAQ (reference sequence). In nucleotides, the CDR3 is TGTGCCAGCAGCCCCCAACGGGGTACTTCAGCGGGTAATGAAAAACTGTTTTTT. It yields the protein CASSPQRGTSAGNEKLFF.

This clone was observed a handful of times. V usage is TRBV9 and J usage is TRBJ2-3, with 11 bases identical to TRBD2. CDR3 length: 16 residues. CDR1 SGDLS and CDR2 YYNGEE come from the germline V gene. Losses at the gene ends were 3 bases for V and 1 base for J; bases not matched to a gene: 4. DNA for the CDR3: TGTGCCAGCAGCGGCCGACTAGCGGGACGCACAGATACGCAGTATTTT. Amino acids: CASSGRLAGRTDTQYF. Filled out from reference TRBV9 and TRBJ2-3, the complete variable domain reads DSGVTQTPKHLITATGQRVTLRCSPRSGDLSVYWYQQSLDQGLQFLIQYYNGEERAKGNILERFSAQQFPDLHSELNLSSLELGDSALYFCASSGRLAGRTDTQYFGPGTRLTVL.

Comments on this clone: The junction departs from germline at one end; a sequencing error may be responsible. The chain couples TRBV18 to TRBJ2-6; weak D call: TRBD1 (6 bases). This CDR3 region has 16 residues. Germline V gene data show CDR1 as KGHSH and CDR2 as LQKENI. This CDR3 is CASSPLLGAGANGLTF. DNA of the CDR3: TGTGCCAGCTCACCATTGTTGGGGGCCGGGGCCAACGGCCTGACTTTC.

This clone was seen a single time. The sample contains more than one DNA sequence encoding this CDR3. The CDR3 DNA is TGTGCCAGCAGTTTGGCTCTAGCGGGACGGGGCGAGCAGTTCTTC. Its protein product is CASSLALAGRGEQFF. The rearrangement joins TRBV28 to TRBJ2-1; TRBD2 matches at 9 bases. CDR1 is MDHEN and CDR2 is SYDVKM in the germline V gene. V lost 3 bases and J lost 10; bases outside the gene matches: 10. The CDR3 runs to 15 residues.

This chain connects TRBV4-2 to TRBJ2-4; tentatively, D is TRBD1 (5 bases). With 3 bases removed from V and 6 bases from J, the gap between germline ends came to 12 bases. Germline lookup yields CDR1 LGHNA and CDR2 YNFKEQ. The CDR3 loop spans 14 amino acids. The CDR3 DNA sequence: TGTGCCAGCAGCCAGCTTCCCCAGGGAAACATTCAGTACTTC. This encodes CASSQLPQGNIQYF.

This chain uses TRBV4-1 with TRBJ2-1, with D perhaps TRBD1 (5 bases). V was pared by 0 bases and J by 3 bases, with 9 bases between. CDR1 and CDR2 from the germline V gene are MGHRA and YSYEKL. The CDR3 runs to 15 residues. CDR3 protein: CASSQDRDNYNEQFF. The CDR3 nucleotides read TGCGCCAGCAGCCAAGACAGGGATAACTACAATGAGCAGTTCTTC.

J is TRBJ1-1 and V is TRBV4-1, with TRBD1 identical over 7 bases. This CDR3 is 15 amino acids long. V gave up 3 bases and J gave up 6 bases; unmatched junction bases: 10. Germline V lookup: CDR1 MGHRA, CDR2 YSYEKL. The CDR3 reads CASSQIDRDGPEAFF. In nucleotides, the CDR3 is TGCGCCAGCAGCCAGATAGACAGGGATGGGCCTGAAGCTTTCTTT.

The chain employs TRBV7-8 and TRBJ2-2; the D gene is possibly TRBD1 (6 bases). This CDR3 region has 16 residues. Germline CDR1 SGHVS, CDR2 FQNEAQ. Trimming left V 5 bases short and J 6 bases short, with 19 bases between. CDR3 DNA sequence: TGTGCCAGCAGCCTAAGGACAGCTCGAGGGGCCGGGGAGCTGTTTTTT. As protein: CASSLRTARGAGELFF.

This clone was recorded a few times. As the CDR3 is not closed by the conserved phenylalanine or tryptophan, this likely results from a read error. It is unclear where the CDR3 begins or ends on the DNA, so no DNA is shown, and the CDR3 is as TCRdb lists it. The V and J genes are TRBV10-3 and TRBJ1-1; the tabulated D call, TRBD1, remains unverified against the DNA. Including both end residues, the CDR3 is 14 amino acids long. Germline V lookup: CDR1 ENHRY, CDR2 SYGVKD. The CDR3 spells CAISEGGQASPPFV.

In DNA form, the CDR3 reads TGTGCCAGCCGAGATGAGGGTATCACTGAAGCTTTCTTT. Residues: CASRDEGITEAFF. The V and J genes are TRBV7-9 and TRBJ1-1, with D unresolved. The germline V gene has CDR1 SEHNR and CDR2 FQNEAQ (reference sequence). The CDR3 is made up of 13 amino acids. V lost 8 bases to trimming and J lost 4 bases, with 14 bases between them.

The gene calls are TRBV28 and TRBJ1-5, with TRBD1 as a possible D gene (6 bases). Germline V gene lookup returns CDR1 MDHEN and CDR2 SYDVKM. Trimming shortened V by 8 bases and J by 6 bases, and 17 bases separated the two germline ends. The CDR3 sequence is 14 residues long. The CDR3 is CASHRGGGGQPQHF. The CDR3 region has the DNA TGTGCCAGCCACCGGGGAGGGGGTGGTCAGCCCCAGCATTTT.